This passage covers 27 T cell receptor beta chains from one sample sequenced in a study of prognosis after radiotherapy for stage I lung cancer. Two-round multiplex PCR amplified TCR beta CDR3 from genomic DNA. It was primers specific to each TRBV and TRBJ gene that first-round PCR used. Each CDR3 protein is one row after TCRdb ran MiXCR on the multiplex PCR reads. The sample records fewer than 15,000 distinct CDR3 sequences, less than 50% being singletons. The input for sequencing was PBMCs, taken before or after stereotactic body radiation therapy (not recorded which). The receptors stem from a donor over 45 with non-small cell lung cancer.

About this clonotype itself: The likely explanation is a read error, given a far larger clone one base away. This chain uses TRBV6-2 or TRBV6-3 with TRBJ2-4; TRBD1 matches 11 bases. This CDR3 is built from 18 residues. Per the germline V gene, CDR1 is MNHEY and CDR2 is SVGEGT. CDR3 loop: CASSYWTGGGPAKDIQYF. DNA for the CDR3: TGTGCCAGCAGTTACTGGACAGGGGGCGGTCCGGCCAAAGACATTCAGTACTTC.

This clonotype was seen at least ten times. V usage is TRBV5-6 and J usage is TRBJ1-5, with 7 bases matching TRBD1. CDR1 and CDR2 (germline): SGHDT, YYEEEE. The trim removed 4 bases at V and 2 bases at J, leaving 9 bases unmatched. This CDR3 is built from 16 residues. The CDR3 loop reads CASSRWTGSGNQPQHF. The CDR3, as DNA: TGTGCCAGCAGCCGCTGGACAGGTTCGGGCAATCAGCCCCAGCATTTT.

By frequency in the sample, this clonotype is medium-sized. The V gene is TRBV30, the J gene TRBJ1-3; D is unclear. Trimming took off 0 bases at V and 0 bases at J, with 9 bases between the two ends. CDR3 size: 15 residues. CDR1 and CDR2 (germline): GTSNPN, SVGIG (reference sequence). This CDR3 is CAWSVRTVSGNTIYF. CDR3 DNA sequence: TGTGCCTGGAGTGTAAGGACTGTCTCTGGAAACACCATATATTTT.

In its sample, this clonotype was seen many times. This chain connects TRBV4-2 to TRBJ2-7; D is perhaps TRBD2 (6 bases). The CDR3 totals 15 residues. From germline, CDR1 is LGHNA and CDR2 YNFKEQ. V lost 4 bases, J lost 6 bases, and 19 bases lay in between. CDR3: CASSPGIAEWGEQYF. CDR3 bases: TGTGCCAGCAGCCCCGGAATAGCGGAGTGGGGCGAGCAGTACTTC.

The CDR3 bases are TGCAGTGCTAGACAACCGGGACAGGACAAATCCTACGAGCAGTACTTC. This sequence encodes CSARQPGQDKSYEQYF. This chain links TRBV20-1 with TRBJ2-7; 8 bases align to TRBD1. The CDR3 is 16 amino acids. Per the germline V gene, CDR1 is DFQATT and CDR2 is SNEGSKA (reference sequence). The junction had 10 bases not matched to a gene; V was cut back by 2 bases and J by 1 base.

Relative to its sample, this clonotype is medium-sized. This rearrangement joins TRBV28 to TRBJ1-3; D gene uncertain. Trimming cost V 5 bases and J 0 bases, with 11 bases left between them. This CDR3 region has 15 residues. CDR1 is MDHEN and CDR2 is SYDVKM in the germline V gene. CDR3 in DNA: TGTGCCAGCAGTGTGAGGCCAAGCTCTGGAAACACCATATATTTT. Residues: CASSVRPSSGNTIYF.

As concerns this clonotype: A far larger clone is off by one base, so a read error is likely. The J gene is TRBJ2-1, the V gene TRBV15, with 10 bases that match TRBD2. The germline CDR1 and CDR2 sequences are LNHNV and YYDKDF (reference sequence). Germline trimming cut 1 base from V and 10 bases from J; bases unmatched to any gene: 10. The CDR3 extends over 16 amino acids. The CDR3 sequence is CATSRGSGRASYEQFF. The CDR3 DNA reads TGTGCCACCAGCAGAGGAAGCGGGAGGGCCTCCTACGAGCAGTTCTTC.

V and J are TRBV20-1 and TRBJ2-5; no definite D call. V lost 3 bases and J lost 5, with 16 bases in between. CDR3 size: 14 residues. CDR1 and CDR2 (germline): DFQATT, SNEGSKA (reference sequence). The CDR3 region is CSASMDGASETQYF. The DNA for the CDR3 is TGCAGTGCTAGTATGGACGGCGCTTCGGAGACCCAGTACTTC.

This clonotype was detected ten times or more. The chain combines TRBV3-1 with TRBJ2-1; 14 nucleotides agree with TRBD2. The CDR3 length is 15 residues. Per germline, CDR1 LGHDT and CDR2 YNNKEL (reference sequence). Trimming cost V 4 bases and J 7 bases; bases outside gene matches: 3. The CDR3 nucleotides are TGTGCCAGCAGCCCAAGGACTAGCGGGAGGAATGAGCAGTTCTTC. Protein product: CASSPRTSGRNEQFF.

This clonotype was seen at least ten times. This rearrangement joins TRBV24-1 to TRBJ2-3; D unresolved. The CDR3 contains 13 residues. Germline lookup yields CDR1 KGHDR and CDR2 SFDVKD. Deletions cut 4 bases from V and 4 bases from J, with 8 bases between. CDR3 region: CATSDSFADTQYF. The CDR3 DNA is TGTGCCACCAGTGACAGTTTTGCAGATACGCAGTATTTT.

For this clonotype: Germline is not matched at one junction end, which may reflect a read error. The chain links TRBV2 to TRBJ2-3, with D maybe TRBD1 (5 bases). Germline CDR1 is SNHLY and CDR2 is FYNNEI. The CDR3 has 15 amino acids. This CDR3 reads CANSVSSGARDTQYF. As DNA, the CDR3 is TGTGCCAACAGTGTCTCGAGTGGGGCTCGGGATACGCAGTATTTT.

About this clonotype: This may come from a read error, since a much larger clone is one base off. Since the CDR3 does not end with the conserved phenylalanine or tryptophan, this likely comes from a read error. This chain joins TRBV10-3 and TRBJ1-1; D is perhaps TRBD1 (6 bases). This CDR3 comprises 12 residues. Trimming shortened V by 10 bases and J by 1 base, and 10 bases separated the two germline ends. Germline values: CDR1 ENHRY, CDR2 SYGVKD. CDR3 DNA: TGTGCCACAGGACAGAAGAACACTGAAGCTTTCCTT. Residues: CATGQKNTEAFL.

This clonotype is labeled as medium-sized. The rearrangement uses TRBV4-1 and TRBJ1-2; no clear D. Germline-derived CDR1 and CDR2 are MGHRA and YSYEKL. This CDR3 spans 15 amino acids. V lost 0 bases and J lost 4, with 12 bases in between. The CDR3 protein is CASSQERSAGYGYTF. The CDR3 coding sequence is TGCGCCAGCAGCCAAGAAAGGAGTGCGGGCTATGGCTACACCTTC.

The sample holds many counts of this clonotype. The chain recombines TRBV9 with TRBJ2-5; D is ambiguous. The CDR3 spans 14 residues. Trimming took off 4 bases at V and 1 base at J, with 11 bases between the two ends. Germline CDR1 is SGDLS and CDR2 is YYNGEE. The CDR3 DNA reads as TGTGCCAGCAGCCAATCAGCCTCCCAAGAGACCCAGTACTTC. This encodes CASSQSASQETQYF.

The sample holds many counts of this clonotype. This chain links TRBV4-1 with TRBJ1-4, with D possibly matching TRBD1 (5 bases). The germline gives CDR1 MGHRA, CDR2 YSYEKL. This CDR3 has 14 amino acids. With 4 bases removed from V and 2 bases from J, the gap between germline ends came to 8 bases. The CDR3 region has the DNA TGCGCCAGCAGCCCAGGGTGGACTAATGAAAAACTGTTTTTT. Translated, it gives CASSPGWTNEKLFF.

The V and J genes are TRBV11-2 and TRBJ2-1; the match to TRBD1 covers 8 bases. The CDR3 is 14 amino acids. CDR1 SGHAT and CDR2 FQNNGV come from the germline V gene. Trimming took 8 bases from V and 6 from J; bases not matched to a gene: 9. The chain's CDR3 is CASLGAGGFNEQFF. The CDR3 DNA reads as TGTGCCAGCTTAGGGGCAGGGGGCTTCAATGAGCAGTTCTTC.

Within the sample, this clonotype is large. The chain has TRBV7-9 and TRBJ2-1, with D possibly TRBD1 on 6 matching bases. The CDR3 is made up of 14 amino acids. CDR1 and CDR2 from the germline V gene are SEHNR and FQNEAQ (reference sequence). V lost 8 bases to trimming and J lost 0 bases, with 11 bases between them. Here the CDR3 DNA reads TGTGCCAGCTCCGGACAGAGCTCCTACAATGAGCAGTTCTTC. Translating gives CASSGQSSYNEQFF. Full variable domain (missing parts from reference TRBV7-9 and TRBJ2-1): DTGVSQNPRHKITKRGQNVTFRCDPISEHNRLYWYRQTLGQGPEFLTYFQNEAQLEKSRLLSDRFSAERPKGSFSTLEIQRTEQGDSAMYLCASSGQSSYNEQFFGPGTRLTVL.

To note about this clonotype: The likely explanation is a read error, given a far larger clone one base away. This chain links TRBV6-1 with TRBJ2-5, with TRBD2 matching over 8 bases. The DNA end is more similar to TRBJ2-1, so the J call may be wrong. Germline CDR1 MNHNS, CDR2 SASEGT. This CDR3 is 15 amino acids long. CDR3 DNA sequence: TGTGCCAGCAGTGTTAGCGGGATGGCCGGTAGTGAGCAGTTCTTC. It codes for CASSVSGMAGSEQFF.

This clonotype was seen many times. Here the CDR3 reads CASSLAGTSNEKLFF. CDR3 nucleotides: TGTGCCAGCAGCTTGGCCGGCACATCTAATGAAAAACTGTTTTTT. The V gene is TRBV5-5, the J gene TRBJ1-4; unclear D gene. The CDR3 runs 15 residues. Germline V gene lookup returns CDR1 SGHKS and CDR2 YYEKEE (reference sequence). Trimming stripped 0 bases from V and 3 bases from J, with 9 bases between.

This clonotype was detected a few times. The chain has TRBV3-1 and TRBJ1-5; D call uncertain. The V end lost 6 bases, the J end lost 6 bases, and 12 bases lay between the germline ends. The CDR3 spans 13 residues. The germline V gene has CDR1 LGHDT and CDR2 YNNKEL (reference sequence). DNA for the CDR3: TGTGCCAGCAGTTACCAACGGGGTCAGCCCCAGCATTTT. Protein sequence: CASSYQRGQPQHF.

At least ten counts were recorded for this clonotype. The CDR3 is CASSRTGLNTEAFF. CDR3 in DNA: TGTGCCAGCAGCCGGACAGGGTTGAACACTGAAGCTTTCTTT. The chain is built from TRBV3-1 and TRBJ1-1, with 8 bases fitting TRBD1. This CDR3 comprises 14 residues. The germline V gene has CDR1 LGHDT and CDR2 YNNKEL (reference sequence). V was clipped by 4 bases and J by 0 bases; unmatched bases: 1. Full variable domain (remainder filled in from reference TRBV3-1 and TRBJ1-1): DTAVSQTPKYLVTQMGNDKSIKCEQNLGHDTMYWYKQDSKKFLKIMFSYNNKELIINETVPNRFSPKSPDKAHLNLHINSLELGDSAVYFCASSRTGLNTEAFFGQGTRLTVV.

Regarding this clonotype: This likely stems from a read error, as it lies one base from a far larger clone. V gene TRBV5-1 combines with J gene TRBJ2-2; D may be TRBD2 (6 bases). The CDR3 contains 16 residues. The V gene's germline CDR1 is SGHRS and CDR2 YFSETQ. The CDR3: CASSLRQSGDTGELFF. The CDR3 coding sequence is TGTGCCAGCAGCCTACGACAATCGGGGGACACCGGGGAGCTGTTTTTT.

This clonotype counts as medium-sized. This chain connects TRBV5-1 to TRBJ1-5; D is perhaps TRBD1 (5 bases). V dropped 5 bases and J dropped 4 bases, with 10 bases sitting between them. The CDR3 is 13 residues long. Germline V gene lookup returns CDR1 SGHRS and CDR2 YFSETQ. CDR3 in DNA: TGCGCCAGCAGGTACGACAGAAATCAGCCCCAGCATTTT. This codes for CASRYDRNQPQHF.

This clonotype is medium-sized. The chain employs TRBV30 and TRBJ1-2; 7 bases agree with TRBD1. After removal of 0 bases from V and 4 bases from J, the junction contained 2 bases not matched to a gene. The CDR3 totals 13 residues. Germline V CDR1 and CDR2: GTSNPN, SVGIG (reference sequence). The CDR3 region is CAWSVQGPYGYTF. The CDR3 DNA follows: TGTGCCTGGAGTGTACAGGGGCCCTATGGCTACACCTTC.

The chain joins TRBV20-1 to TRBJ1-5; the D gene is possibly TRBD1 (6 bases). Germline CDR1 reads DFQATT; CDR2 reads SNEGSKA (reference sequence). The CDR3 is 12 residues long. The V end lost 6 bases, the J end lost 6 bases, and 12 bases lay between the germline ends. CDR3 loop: CSAPQGRQPQHF. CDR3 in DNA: TGCAGTGCACCACAGGGTCGTCAGCCCCAGCATTTT.

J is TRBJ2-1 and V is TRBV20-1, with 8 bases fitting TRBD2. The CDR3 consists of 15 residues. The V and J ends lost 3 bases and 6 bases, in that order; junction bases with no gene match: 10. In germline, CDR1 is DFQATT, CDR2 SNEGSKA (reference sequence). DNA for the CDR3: TGCAGTGCTAGCTTGGACGGGAGGGCCGGCAATGAGCAGTTCTTC. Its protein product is CSASLDGRAGNEQFF.

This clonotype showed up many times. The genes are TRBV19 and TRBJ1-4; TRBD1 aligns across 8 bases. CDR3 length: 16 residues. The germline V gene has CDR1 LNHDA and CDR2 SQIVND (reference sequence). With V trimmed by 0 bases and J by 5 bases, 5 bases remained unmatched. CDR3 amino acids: CASSIDRTGNNEKLFF. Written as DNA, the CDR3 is TGTGCCAGTAGTATAGATCGGACAGGGAACAATGAAAAACTGTTTTTT.